The 9 T cell receptor beta chains presented below share a single source sample, sequenced in a study of blood T cell repertoires in COVID-19. Clones were read by immunoSEQ multiplex PCR, and TCRdb kept only the in-frame ones, dropping some. This table holds 120,000 or so clones, 82% found once. Sequenced material: peripheral blood. The receptors here all came from a woman between 65 and 79 years old with acute or convalescent COVID-19.

Points on this clone: This same CDR3 is encoded by further DNA sequences in the sample. This rearrangement joins TRBV4-1 to TRBJ2-7, with D perhaps TRBD1 (5 bases). CDR1 and CDR2 (germline): MGHRA, YSYEKL. The length of the CDR3 is 13 residues. V was cut by 3 bases and J by 7 bases, with 13 bases left in between. CDR3 sequence (DNA): TGCGCCAGCAGCCATACGCAGGGCTATGAGCAGTACTTC. This gives the protein CASSHTQGYEQYF.

CDR3 region: CASSMGTKETQYF. Here the CDR3 DNA reads TGTGCCAGTAGTATGGGGACAAAGGAGACCCAGTACTTC. V usage is TRBV19 and J usage is TRBJ2-5; tentative D call: TRBD1 (6 bases). The germline V gene encodes CDR1 LNHDA and CDR2 SQIVND (reference sequence). This CDR3 contains 13 residues. V gave up 3 bases and J gave up 5 bases, with 10 bases separating them.

V is TRBV11-3 and J is TRBJ2-7, with 8 bases aligning to TRBD1. J lost 11 bases, V lost 5 bases, and 11 bases had no gene match. Germline CDR1 and CDR2: SGHNT and YENEEA. CDR3 length: 13 amino acids. The DNA of the CDR3 is TGTGCCAGCAGCCCATACACCGGACAGGGAAAGTACGTC. Amino acids: CASSPYTGQGKYV.

This chain links TRBV7-6 with TRBJ2-2, with 8 nucleotides matching TRBD2. The CDR3 totals 16 residues. V lost 2 bases and J lost 4; bases outside the gene matches: 6. CDR1 and CDR2 (germline): SGHVS, FNYEAQ. CDR3 protein: CASSLIGGGFTGELFF. The CDR3 coding sequence is TGTGCCAGCAGCTTAATCGGCGGGGGGTTCACCGGGGAGCTGTTTTTT. Using reference TRBV7-6 and TRBJ2-2 for the parts outside the CDR3, the full variable domain is GAGVSQSPRYKVTKRGQDVALRCDPISGHVSLYWYRQALGQGPEFLTYFNYEAQQDKSGLPNDRFSAERPEGSISTLTIQRTEQRDSAMYRCASSLIGGGFTGELFFGEGSRLTVL.

The chain uses TRBV11-2 and TRBJ1-1; no clear D gene. The V gene's germline CDR1 is SGHAT and CDR2 FQNNGV. V was pared by 1 base and J by 5 bases, with 11 bases between. CDR3 length: 14 amino acids. The CDR3 bases are TGTGCCAGCAGCTTAGTTCCGGGGAGAACTGAAGCTTTCTTT. This gives the protein CASSLVPGRTEAFF.

This chain uses TRBV20-1 with TRBJ1-3; tentative D call: TRBD1 (6 bases). V shed 3 bases and J shed 0 bases, with 12 bases lying between them. This CDR3 is 15 amino acids long. Germline lookup yields CDR1 DFQATT and CDR2 SNEGSKA (reference sequence). DNA of the CDR3: TGCAGTGCTAGTCCGGGACACAGCTCTGGAAACACCATATATTTT. Translating it yields CSASPGHSSGNTIYF.

The J gene is TRBJ1-4, the V gene TRBV11-3, with D perhaps matching TRBD1 (6 bases). This CDR3 is 14 amino acids long. V was clipped by 9 bases and J by 8 bases, with 19 bases between them. Germline CDR1 reads SGHNT; CDR2 reads YENEEA. This CDR3 reads CARAQGYRKEKLFF. Here the CDR3 DNA reads TGTGCCAGGGCACAGGGTTACCGAAAGGAAAAACTGTTTTTT.

The chain employs TRBV7-2 and TRBJ2-7; 7 bases match TRBD1. CDR1 is SGHTA and CDR2 is FQGNSA in the germline V gene. The CDR3 runs to 15 residues. V lost 5 bases and J lost 3; bases outside the gene matches: 10. The CDR3 loop reads CASSPMPGQFYEQYF. DNA for the CDR3: TGTGCCAGCAGCCCAATGCCGGGACAGTTCTACGAGCAGTACTTC.

This chain connects TRBV23-1 to TRBJ1-3; weak D call: TRBD1 (6 bases). Being an ORF, TRBV23-1 has a function that is uncertain. Trimming took 1 base from V and 4 from J, leaving 20 bases between them. The CDR3 extends over 18 amino acids. The CDR3 region has the DNA TGCGCCAGCAGTCAATGGCCCGGTTTGGGGGCGTCCGGAAACACCATATATTTT. It specifies CASSQWPGLGASGNTIYF.